This is a list of T cell receptor beta chains from one sample in a study of vaccination effects on CD4 cells after COVID-19. No antigen has been identified for these receptors. The method was immunoSEQ multiplex PCR; TCRdb's version includes in-frame clones alone and lacks a portion of them. In the table there are roughly 27,000 clones, about three quarters of which are singletons. Source: CD4+ T cells from PBMCs cultured with HCoV-NL63 spike peptides, taken before COVID-19 vaccination. These receptors were taken from a human donor who had a prior SARS-CoV-2 infection. CDR3s include the opening cysteine and the closing phenylalanine or tryptophan. The D gene is left open where the match is weak. Rows may omit the clone size; those that give it use once, few, many or a size class.

CDR3aa	CDR3nt	d_gene	v_gene	j_gene	abundance
CASSLRGFEPQHF	TGTGCCAGCAGTTTAAGGGGGTTCGAGCCCCAGCATTTT	NA	TRBV12-3/TRBV12-4	TRBJ1-5	NA
CASSRGLAADTQYF	TGTGCCAGCTCCCGGGGGCTAGCAGCGGATACGCAGTATTTT	NA	TRBV18	TRBJ2-3	NA
CASSAGNYGYTF	TGTGCCAGCAGCGCGGGAAACTATGGCTACACCTTC	NA	TRBV6-2/TRBV6-3	TRBJ1-2	few
CASSISWGGPDTQYF	TGTGCCAGTAGTATCTCTTGGGGGGGCCCAGATACGCAGTATTTT	NA	TRBV19	TRBJ2-3	NA
CASSQSGGRFTEAFF	TGTGCCAGCAGCCAATCCGGCGGACGGTTCACTGAAGCTTTCTTT	NA	TRBV3-1/TRBV3-2	TRBJ1-1	NA
CASSISDSTDTQYF	TGTGCCAGTAGTATATCCGATAGCACAGATACGCAGTATTTT	NA	TRBV19	TRBJ2-3	NA
CATHRQGEETQYF	TGTGCCACCCATAGACAGGGGGAGGAGACCCAGTACTTC	TRBD1	TRBV5-5	TRBJ2-5	NA
CASSLRDRESRETQYF	TGTGCCAGCAGCCTCAGAGACAGGGAGAGTCGAGAGACCCAGTACTTC	TRBD1	TRBV7-3	TRBJ2-5	NA
CASGQPSGSRGNEQFF	TGTGCTAGTGGGCAACCTAGCGGATCCCGGGGCAATGAGCAGTTCTTC	TRBD2	TRBV12-5	TRBJ2-1	NA
CASSVGLGGTEKLFF	TGTGCCAGCAGCGTAGGTTTAGGGGGGACTGAAAAACTGTTTTTT	NA	TRBV9	TRBJ1-4	NA
CASSSNPAGGEKLFF	TGCGCCAGCAGCTCCAACCCTGCCGGGGGTGAAAAACTGTTTTTT	NA	TRBV5-1	TRBJ1-4	few
CASSAQGARKAEAFF	TGTGCCAGTAGTGCCCAGGGGGCCAGAAAGGCTGAAGCTTTCTTT	TRBD1	TRBV19	TRBJ1-1	NA
CASSQDRLANTGELFF	TGTGCCAGCAGCCAAGATCGACTCGCGAACACCGGGGAGCTGTTTTTT	NA	TRBV4-2	TRBJ2-2	few
CASSEGGSQETQYF	TGTGCCAGCAGCGAAGGGGGCAGTCAAGAGACCCAGTACTTC	TRBD1	TRBV5-4	TRBJ2-5	NA
CASRGQGNEKLFF	TGTGCCAGCAGGGGACAGGGAAATGAAAAACTGTTTTTT	TRBD1	TRBV2	TRBJ1-4	NA
CASSEDRPYGYTF	TGTGCCAGCAGTGAGGACAGACCCTATGGCTACACCTTC	NA	TRBV2	TRBJ1-2	few
CATSSGGSGDTQYF	TGTGCCACCTCGTCGGGGGGTTCAGGAGATACGCAGTATTTT	TRBD2	TRBV24-1	TRBJ2-3	NA
CASSRRGVGGNTDTQYF	TGCGCCAGCAGCCGGAGGGGGGTTGGCGGGAACACAGATACGCAGTATTTT	NA	TRBV4-1	TRBJ2-3	once
CATRKGGNTGELFF	TGTGCCACTCGTAAAGGCGGGAACACCGGGGAGCTGTTTTTT	NA	TRBV2	TRBJ2-2	NA
CASSLNGQFRGYNEQFF	TGTGCCAGCAGCTTAAACGGACAGTTTAGAGGTTACAATGAGCAGTTCTTC	NA	TRBV5-5	TRBJ2-1	NA
CASSPQRATDTQYF	TGTGCCAGCAGCCCGCAAAGAGCGACAGATACGCAGTATTTT	NA	TRBV11-3	TRBJ2-3	NA
CASSLQEPNTQYF	TGTGCCAGCAGTTTGCAGGAGCCGAATACGCAGTATTTT	NA	TRBV28	TRBJ2-3	NA
CATSRGVGLGGFYNEQFF	TGTGCCACCAGCAGAGGGGTGGGTTTGGGGGGTTTTTACAATGAGCAGTTCTTC	NA	TRBV15	TRBJ2-1	NA
CATQARDSPYGYTF	TGTGCCACCCAAGCCAGGGATTCCCCGTATGGCTACACCTTC	NA	TRBV19	TRBJ1-2	once
CASSFWGGQETQYF	TGCGCCAGCAGCTTTTGGGGGGGCCAAGAGACCCAGTACTTC	TRBD2	TRBV5-1	TRBJ2-5	NA
CASSQDSRGTEAFF	TGCGCCAGCAGCCAAGATTCGAGGGGAACTGAAGCTTTCTTT	NA	TRBV4-3	TRBJ1-1	NA
CASSSRQGGFDEQFF	TGTGCCAGCAGTAGCCGACAGGGAGGATTCGATGAGCAGTTCTTC	NA	TRBV2	TRBJ2-1	NA
CASSLEGGSHEQYF	TGTGCCAGCAGCTTAGAGGGAGGGTCACACGAGCAGTACTTC	TRBD2	TRBV11-3	TRBJ2-7	NA
CASSLRTTNEKLFF	TGTGCCAGCAGCTTGAGAACAACTAATGAAAAACTGTTTTTT	NA	TRBV7-2	TRBJ1-4	NA
CASSLTFQETQYF	TGTGCCAGCAGCTTAACGTTCCAAGAGACCCAGTACTTC	NA	TRBV7-3	TRBJ2-5	NA
CASSQEETTSQYF	TGTGCCAGCAGCCAAGAAGAGACTACCTCCCAGTACTTC	NA	TRBV3-1/TRBV3-2	TRBJ2-5	NA
CASSSTGSRSPLHF	TGTGCCAGCAGTAGTACAGGTTCGCGGTCACCCCTCCACTTT	NA	TRBV6-5	TRBJ1-6	NA
CASSPDRAADTQYF	TGTGCCAGCAGCCCAGACAGGGCGGCAGATACGCAGTATTTT	TRBD1	TRBV7-9	TRBJ2-3	NA
CASSTGLGVGYGYTF	TGTGCCAGCAGCACCGGACTGGGAGTAGGGTATGGCTACACCTTC	NA	TRBV7-9	TRBJ1-2	NA
CASSRAGTGGLYEQYF	TGTGCCAGTAGTAGGGCCGGGACAGGGGGCCTCTACGAGCAGTACTTC	TRBD1	TRBV19	TRBJ2-7	NA
CASSYSQGNYGYTF	TGTGCCAGCAGTTACTCACAGGGCAACTATGGCTACACCTTC	NA	TRBV6-5	TRBJ1-2	NA
CASSTMRDQPQHF	TGTGCCAGCAGTACCATGAGGGACCAGCCCCAGCATTTT	NA	TRBV6-5	TRBJ1-5	NA
CASSEGWIDTQYF	TGTGCCAGCAGTGAGGGGTGGATTGATACGCAGTATTTT	NA	TRBV6-1	TRBJ2-3	NA
CASSAQGRYTGELFF	TGTGCCAGCAGCGCCCAGGGGCGATACACCGGGGAGCTGTTTTTT	NA	TRBV2	TRBJ2-2	NA
CASFGQGAANEKLFF	TGTGCCAGCTTTGGACAGGGGGCAGCTAATGAAAAACTGTTTTTT	TRBD1	TRBV6-5	TRBJ1-4	once
CASVEGGSGNTIYF	TGTGCCAGCGTGGAGGGAGGGTCTGGAAACACCATATATTTT	NA	TRBV5-6	TRBJ1-3	NA
CASSRHGGSEAFF	TGTGCCAGCAGCAGGCACGGAGGGTCTGAAGCTTTCTTT	NA	TRBV3-1/TRBV3-2	TRBJ1-1	NA
CASIDRDIETEAFF	TGTGCCAGTATAGACCGCGACATTGAGACTGAAGCTTTCTTT	NA	TRBV19	TRBJ1-1	few
CASTLLAGTDTQYF	TGTGCCAGCACCTTACTAGCGGGGACAGATACGCAGTATTTT	TRBD2	TRBV7-9	TRBJ2-3	NA
CASSLWGYGYTF	TGTGCCAGCAGCTTGTGGGGCTATGGCTACACCTTC	NA	TRBV5-6	TRBJ1-2	few
CASSLLSRAGGNEQFF	TGTGCCAGCAGCTTGCTAAGTCGAGCGGGAGGCAATGAGCAGTTCTTC	TRBD2	TRBV13	TRBJ2-1	NA
CAISKTSGGAYEQYF	TGTGCCATCAGTAAGACTAGCGGGGGGGCCTACGAGCAGTACTTC	TRBD2	TRBV10-3	TRBJ2-7	few
CASSLRLAGGFNEQFF	TGTGCCAGCAGTTTAAGGCTAGCGGGGGGGTTCAATGAGCAGTTCTTC	TRBD2	TRBV27	TRBJ2-1	NA
CASSRTGRDSPLHF	TGTGCCAGCAGCCGGACAGGGCGGGATTCACCCCTCCACTTT	TRBD1	TRBV3-1/TRBV3-2	TRBJ1-6	NA
CASSAKSGGWAYLDTQYF	TGTGCCAGCAGCGCAAAATCGGGTGGCTGGGCTTATCTGGATACGCAGTATTTT	NA	TRBV7-6	TRBJ2-3	NA
CATSDAIAGDTDTQYF	TGTGCCACCAGTGATGCCATAGCGGGAGATACAGATACGCAGTATTTT	TRBD2	TRBV24-1	TRBJ2-3	NA
CASSSTGEAGAFF	TGCGCCAGCAGCTCTACAGGGGAGGCGGGAGCTTTCTTT	TRBD1	TRBV5-1	TRBJ1-1	few
CASRRTGGLHEQYF	TGCGCCAGCAGACGGACAGGGGGCCTCCACGAGCAGTACTTC	TRBD1	TRBV10-1	TRBJ2-7	NA
CASSFWPLANSYEQYF	TGTGCCAGCAGTTTCTGGCCTCTAGCGAACTCCTACGAGCAGTACTTC	NA	TRBV6-2/TRBV6-3	TRBJ2-7	NA